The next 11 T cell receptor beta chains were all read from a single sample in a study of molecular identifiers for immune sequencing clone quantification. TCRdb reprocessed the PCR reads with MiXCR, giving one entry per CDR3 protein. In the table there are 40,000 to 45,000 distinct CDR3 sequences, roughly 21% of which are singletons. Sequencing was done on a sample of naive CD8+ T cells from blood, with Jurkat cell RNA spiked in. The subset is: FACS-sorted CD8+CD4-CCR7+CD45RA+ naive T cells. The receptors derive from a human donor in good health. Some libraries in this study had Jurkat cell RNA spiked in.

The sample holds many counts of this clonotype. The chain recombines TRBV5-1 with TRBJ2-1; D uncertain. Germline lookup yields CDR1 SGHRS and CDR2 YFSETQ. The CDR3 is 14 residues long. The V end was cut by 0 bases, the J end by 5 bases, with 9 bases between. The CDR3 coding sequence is TGCGCCAGCAGCTTGGTTATCGCAGACAATGAGCAGTTCTTC. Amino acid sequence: CASSLVIADNEQFF.

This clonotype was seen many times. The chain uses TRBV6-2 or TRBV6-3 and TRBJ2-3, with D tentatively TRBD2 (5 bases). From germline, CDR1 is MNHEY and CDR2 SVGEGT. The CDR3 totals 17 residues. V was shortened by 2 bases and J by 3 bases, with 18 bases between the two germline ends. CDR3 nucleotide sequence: TGTGCCAGCAGTTACCTCGGGCTTTCCCCGGGGACAGATACGCAGTATTTT. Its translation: CASSYLGLSPGTDTQYF.

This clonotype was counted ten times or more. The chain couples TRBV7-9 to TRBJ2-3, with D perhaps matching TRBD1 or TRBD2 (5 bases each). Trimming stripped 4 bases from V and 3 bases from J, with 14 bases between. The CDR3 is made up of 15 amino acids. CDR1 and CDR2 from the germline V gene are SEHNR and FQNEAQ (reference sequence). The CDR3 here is CASSYGMGETDTQYF. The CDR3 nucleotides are TGTGCCAGCAGCTACGGCATGGGGGAGACAGATACGCAGTATTTT.

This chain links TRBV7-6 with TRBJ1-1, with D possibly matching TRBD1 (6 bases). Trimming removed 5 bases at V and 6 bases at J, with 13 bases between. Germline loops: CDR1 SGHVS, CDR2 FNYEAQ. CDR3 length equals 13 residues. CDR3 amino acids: CASSGTRGAEAFF. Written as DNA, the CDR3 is TGTGCCAGCAGCGGAACCAGGGGAGCTGAAGCTTTCTTT.

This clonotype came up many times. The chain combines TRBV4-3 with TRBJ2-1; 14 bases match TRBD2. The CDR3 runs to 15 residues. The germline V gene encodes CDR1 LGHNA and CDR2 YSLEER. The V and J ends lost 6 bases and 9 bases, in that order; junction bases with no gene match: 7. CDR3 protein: CASRPGTSGSAEQFF. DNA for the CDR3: TGCGCCAGCAGACCCGGGACTAGCGGGAGCGCTGAGCAGTTCTTC.

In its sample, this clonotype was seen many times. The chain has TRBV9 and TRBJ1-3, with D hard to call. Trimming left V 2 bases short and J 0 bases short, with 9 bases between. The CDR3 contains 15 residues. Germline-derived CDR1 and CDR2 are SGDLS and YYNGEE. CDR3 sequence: CASSVSAISGNTIYF. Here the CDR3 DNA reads TGTGCCAGCAGCGTCTCCGCAATCTCTGGAAACACCATATATTTT.

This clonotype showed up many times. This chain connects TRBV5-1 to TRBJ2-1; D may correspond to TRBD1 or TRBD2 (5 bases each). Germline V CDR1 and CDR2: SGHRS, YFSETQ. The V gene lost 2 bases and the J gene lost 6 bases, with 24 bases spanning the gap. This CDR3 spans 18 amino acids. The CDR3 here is CASSLWGPPGSNSNEQFF. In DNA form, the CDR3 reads TGCGCCAGCAGCTTATGGGGACCTCCGGGGTCCAATTCCAATGAGCAGTTCTTC.

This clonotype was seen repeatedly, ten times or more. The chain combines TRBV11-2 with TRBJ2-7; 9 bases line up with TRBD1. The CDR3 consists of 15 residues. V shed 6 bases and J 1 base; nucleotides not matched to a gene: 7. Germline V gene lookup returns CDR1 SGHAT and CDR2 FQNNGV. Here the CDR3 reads CASRQGQGISYEQYF. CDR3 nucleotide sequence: TGTGCCAGCAGACAGGGACAGGGAATTTCCTACGAGCAGTACTTC.

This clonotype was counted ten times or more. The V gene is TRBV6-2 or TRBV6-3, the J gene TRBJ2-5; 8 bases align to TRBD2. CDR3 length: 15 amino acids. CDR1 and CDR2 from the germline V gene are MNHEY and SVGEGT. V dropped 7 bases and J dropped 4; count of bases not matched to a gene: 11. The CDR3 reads CASTGGYLAGETQYF. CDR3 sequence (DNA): TGTGCCAGCACCGGAGGATACCTAGCGGGAGAGACCCAGTACTTC.

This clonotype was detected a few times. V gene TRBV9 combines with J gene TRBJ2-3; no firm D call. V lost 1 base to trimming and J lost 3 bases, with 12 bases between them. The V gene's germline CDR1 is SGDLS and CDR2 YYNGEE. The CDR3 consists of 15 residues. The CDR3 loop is CASSVFGADTDTQYF. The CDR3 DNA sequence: TGTGCCAGCAGCGTATTCGGCGCGGATACAGATACGCAGTATTTT.

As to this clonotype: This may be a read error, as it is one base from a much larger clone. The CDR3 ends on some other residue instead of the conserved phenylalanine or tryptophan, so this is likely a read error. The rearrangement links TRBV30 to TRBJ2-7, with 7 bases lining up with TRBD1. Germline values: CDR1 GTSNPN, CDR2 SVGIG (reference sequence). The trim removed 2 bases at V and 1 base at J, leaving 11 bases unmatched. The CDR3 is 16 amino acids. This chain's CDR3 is CAWSRVGTADSYEQYL. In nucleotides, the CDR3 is TGTGCCTGGAGTAGAGTGGGGACAGCGGATTCCTACGAGCAGTACCTC.